What follows are 4 T cell receptor beta chains derived from one specimen sequenced in a study of blood T cell repertoires in COVID-19. Produced via immunoSEQ multiplex PCR; TCRdb's table is partial and in-frame only. The data contain 70,000 or so clones, 85% to 90% of them seen just once; the ten biggest clones take up 6% to 8%. Sequenced input: peripheral blood. Receptor source: a woman over 75 with active COVID-19.

The chain couples TRBV27 to TRBJ1-2; D might be TRBD1 (6 bases). V was shortened by 5 bases and J by 3 bases, with 22 bases between the two germline ends. CDR3 size: 17 residues. Germline CDR1 MNHEY, CDR2 SMNVEV (reference sequence). CDR3 sequence (DNA): TGTGCCAGCAGTCGGGGGGATACAAGGGGGAAGTACTATGGCTACACCTTC. It specifies CASSRGDTRGKYYGYTF.

The chain couples TRBV7-2 to TRBJ1-1, with TRBD1 identical over 9 bases. This CDR3 region has 14 residues. CDR1 is SGHTA and CDR2 is FQGNSA in the germline V gene. J was trimmed by 5 bases and V by 6 bases; bases with no gene match: 7. CDR3 in DNA: TGTGCCAGCAGATCAGGGACAGGGCGAACTGAAGCTTTCTTT. This codes for CASRSGTGRTEAFF.

The rearrangement links TRBV5-4 to TRBJ2-1, with 11 bases aligning to TRBD2. V lost 3 bases, J lost 9 bases, and 11 bases stayed unmatched. Looked up from germline, CDR1 is SGHNT and CDR2 is YYREEE (reference sequence). This CDR3 contains 16 residues. Here the CDR3 reads CASSSGLAGPQGEQFF. In DNA form, the CDR3 reads TGTGCCAGCAGCTCCGGACTAGCGGGCCCCCAGGGTGAGCAGTTCTTC.

This clone was recorded once. V gene TRBV11-2 combines with J gene TRBJ2-5, with D unclear. The length of the CDR3 is 13 residues. The V and J ends lost 5 bases and 7 bases respectively, with 14 bases between them. Germline V gene sequence: CDR1 SGHAT, CDR2 FQNNGV. CDR3: CASSTPAALTQYF. The CDR3 DNA sequence: TGTGCCAGCAGCACCCCGGCGGCCCTGACCCAGTACTTC.